The sequence of this T cell receptor beta chain was determined in a study of cytomegalovirus exposure and HLA in healthy donors (dated by TCRdb to 2016 to 2017). About the investigation overall: According to an earlier analysis of 550 to 750 of the donors, about 170 million T cells yielded over 100 million unique TCR beta sequences and 276 Gb of sequence data. Roughly 5 DR-DQ haplotypes were handled as single units for association and clustering, since linkage in the cohort was strong. Typing coverage varied by locus: 629-630 donors for A, B, C, DRB1 and DQB1; roughly 510 for DQA1; about 570 for DPA1; about 450 for DPB1. To decide whether each TCR beta V gene segment behaved as functional or pseudogenic, an earlier analysis of fewer than 750 of the donors relied on high-throughput TCR beta sequencing. An early release covering 550 to 700 HLA-typed donors comprised about 300 gigabases of sequencing data and roughly 85 million unique TCR sequences. The aim of the study was to test whether cataloging public T cell receptors could identify signatures of past pathogen exposure. In a later genetic analysis, genome-wide SNP genotypes for about 55% of the roughly 700 donors were used, and that subset was treated as a discovery cohort. Rather than using new phenotypic data, the later analysis identified candidate immune exposures from TCR beta sequences and from how often those sequences occurred across donors. To study patterns of TCR occurrence, a later analysis re-analyzed previously published TCR beta repertoires from several hundred donors and added high-resolution HLA genotyping. Among the roughly 400 genotyped donors, 81% belonged to the genetic ancestry cluster associated with self-reported Caucasian donors. Among under 450 genotyped donors of the cohort, an average of around 240,000 unique TCR beta nucleotide sequences were sequenced per donor, around 18% of them non-productive. High-throughput TCR immunosequencing, statistical association of individual TCRs with disease status, and machine learning were combined to predict cytomegalovirus infection status. Every discovery cohort repertoire had been produced on one sequencing platform. Alongside the repertoire data, information on donor age, sex, ethnicity and CMV serostatus was compiled. Class I and class II HLA loci were covered by the typing at four-digit resolution. In addition to the first cohort of 500 to 850 subjects, a separate validation cohort of 120 different subjects was used. Using immunosequencing, the study profiled T cell repertoires from roughly 650 subjects and related those repertoires to cytomegalovirus serostatus. Overall study outcomes, separate from this receptor: According to a later analysis, most CMV-associated TCR beta chains appeared to be HLA-restricted, and the HLA associations seemed to be driven largely by CMV exposure. A later analysis found that HLA-associated TCR beta chains were more clonally expanded and had lower generation probabilities than equally common non-associated chains. The earlier analysis of nearly 600 of the donors excluded 15 to 20 rarely observed V segments, including chromosome 9 orphons, because counts were too low. Some IMGT-functional V segments, including TRBV6-2 and TRBV6-3, could not be told apart with the 87-base-pair reads, so those segments were excluded. CMV serostatus was the only immune exposure information available for the cohort. A later analysis reported that several top co-occurrence clusters appeared linked to parvovirus B19, influenza, CMV and Epstein-Barr virus. While some public TCRs were present in many individuals, most TCR sequences turned up only very rarely across donors. Broadly in line with IMGT annotations, most TCR beta V segments showed up in productive rearrangements about 87% or about 30% of the time in an earlier analysis of around 600 of the donors. In a later genetic analysis, fewer N-insertions in productive TCRs were reported among donors in an Asian-associated ancestry cluster than the roughly 700-donor mean. Cytomegalovirus status was reported to be diagnosed by the classifier with high specificity and sensitivity in both the original and validation cohorts. Because HLA typing was unavailable for some donors at each locus, only the typed subset was used in association tests. A later genetic analysis associated a missense DCLRE1C variant with V-gene and J-gene trimming of TCR beta chains, and an independent cohort replicated the association. The sequencing pipeline was judged likely to have produced a cluster of highly shared sequence variants as a technical artifact. Assigning TCR associations to individual alleles was difficult when HLA alleles, especially DR and DQ, strongly co-occurred. Sequencing depth was assumed to be roughly uniform across donors in the presence/absence analyses, though that assumption may not hold. The authors suggested that the approach could potentially be generalized to other disease states and immunological phenotypes. According to a later analysis, TCR association rates differed among HLA loci, with DRB1 alleles showing the most associated TCRs and HLA-C alleles showing the fewest. This cohort had only TCR beta chains sequenced, and the lack of alpha or paired-chain data limited which features could be detected. A further reported finding was that TCR beta sequences accurately predicted the HLA-A and HLA-B alleles for most subjects in the first cohort. A total of 150 to 200 TCR beta chains were listed by the study as associated with cytomegalovirus. In a later analysis, 15,000 to 20,000 TCR beta sequences were associated with specific HLA alleles at a false discovery rate of 0.05. In vitro tests confirmed that a few of the cytomegalovirus-associated TCR beta chains recognize cytomegalovirus antigens. Correlated functional status among segregating V segments might be attributable to linkage disequilibrium, but an unknown experimental factor could not be ruled out.

Library preparation used the immunoSEQ multiplex PCR assay. For the multiplex PCR, a mixture combining 60 forward primers for TCR Vbeta segments and 13 reverse primers for TCR Jbeta segments was used. Amplification of the CDR3 region of rearranged TCR beta genes was performed with a multiplex PCR assay on genomic DNA. The amplified TCR beta libraries were sequenced on the Illumina HiSeq System as 87-base-pair reads. Per the original workflow: A later analysis counted about 80 million unique TCR beta chains across the 500 to 850 repertoires, and 9 million to 14 million of these chains were shared by at least two donors. Raw reads were error-corrected and collapsed into unique sequences by a nearest-neighbor algorithm in which closely related sequences were merged to remove PCR and sequencing errors. Alignment of CDR3 sequences to IMGT reference sequences was used to assign V, D and J gene segments. For a sequence to be retained, a match of at least six nucleotides was required to both a V gene segment and a J gene segment. A rearrangement counted as productive if the CDR3 had no stop codons and remained in frame with V and J, and every other rearrangement counted as non-productive. Following IMGT convention, CDR3 was defined as the stretch from the second conserved V-encoded cysteine up to the conserved J-encoded phenylalanine. In an earlier analysis of roughly 580 of the donors, sequences lacking an unambiguous match to a single V gene segment were excluded. An earlier analysis of about 590 of the donors classified V segments as functional when productive rearrangements were above 56.7% and as segregating when the standard deviation between donors was above 5%. A statistical classification framework was developed to diagnose cytomegalovirus status using the catalog of TCR beta chain sequences. A later analysis assigned V and J genes by comparing TCR nucleotide sequences with IMGT/GENE-DB human TR gene sequences. A later analysis assigned CDR3 sequences and most-parsimonious VDJ recombination scenarios with the TCRdist pipeline. In a later analysis, every TCR beta chain was defined by the combination of its CDR3 amino acid sequence and its V-gene family, and reads without a unique V-gene family were dropped. To address suspected cross-contamination and a sequencing artifact, a later analysis removed 550 to 750 highly shared, low-generation-probability nucleotide sequences. In a later analysis, a clonal expansion index for each public chain was calculated from normalized within-repertoire ranks of inferred template counts. In a later analysis, generation probabilities were computed with a VDJ recombination model fitted to out-of-frame rearrangements, and the resulting probabilities were checked against IGoR. A later analysis scored TCR-TCR, TCR-HLA and TCR-CMV co-occurrence with hypergeometric tests, applying a repertoire-size bias correction to TCR pairs. In a later analysis, false discovery rates were estimated by permuting HLA or CMV assignments 20 times. In a later analysis, co-occurring TCRs were grouped using DBSCAN, and TCRdist sequence similarity was added for clustering within HLA-allele-positive subsets. For co-occurrence clustering, repertoires with fewer than 30,000 or more than 120,000 public chains were excluded, along with roughly 5 repertoires with anomalous nucleotide sharing. TCRdb obtained this table from immuneACCESS and retained in-frame rearrangements with V and J assigned. These tables miss some clones; where compared with another copy, unresolved V genes account for less than half of the shortfall, and the remainder is unexplained. The V and J calls and clone size are taken from that table; D and trimming were inferred from the DNA. For this sample there are some 120,000 clones; roughly 80% appear just once. Roughly 23% of the sample goes to the ten largest clones.

As to this clone: It lacks a known antigen. No per-base quality is available; no much larger clone lies one base away.

The cohort consisted of approximately 670 healthy bone marrow donors. All cohort members were sampled while nominally healthy, although unrecorded immune exposures were likely present. The donor tested CMV seropositive and was one of the 289 seropositive cohort members. Each donor provided a peripheral blood sample, and peripheral blood mononuclear cells were used for TCR beta sequencing. The Qiagen DNeasy Blood Extraction Kit was used to extract genomic DNA from the blood cell samples. Via the germline V gene (reference sequence), CDR1 is MNHNY and CDR2 SVGAGI. Relative to germline, V is missing 7 bases and J is missing 4 bases, with 12 bases of the junction outside any gene match. From cysteine to phenylalanine, the CDR3 is 16 amino acids long. The CDR3 DNA has 48 bases and is translated from base 1.

The sequencing sample was made of PBMCs. Here the chain combines TRBV6-6 and TRBJ2-5; a stretch of 10 junction bases matches TRBD1. The TCR comes from a man in his thirties or forties in good health and CMV-seropositive. The CDR3 amino acid sequence is: CASTKTRGQGRETQYF. The DNA sequence reads TGTGCCAGCACTAAAACAAGGGGACAGGGGAGAGAGACCCAGTACTTC.